This T cell receptor (beta chain) was identified in a study of response to subunit inactivated influenza vaccine (dated by TCRdb to about 2018). A note on the overall study: The study used deep quantitative T cell receptor repertoire profiling to track responses to a trivalent subunit inactivated influenza vaccine.

Library creation used RT-PCR. Sequencing instrument: Illumina HiSeq 2500. Using fastp at Q25 and MiXCR, TCRdb reprocessed the public reads and kept productive beta chains. A single entry per CDR3 protein holds the most common genes and DNA from its merged rows. The sample data list about half a million distinct CDR3 sequences, and 25% of these were observed just once. The top ten clones comprise under 2.5% of the sample. This clonotype was seen a few times. The specificity of this receptor is unknown. Base quality data are lacking; no much larger clone is found one base away. V is shortened by 6 bases, J by 2 bases, and the region joining them spans 9 bases. The germline V gene encodes CDR1 MNHEY and CDR2 SVGEGT. From its cysteine to its phenylalanine, the CDR3 spans 13 amino acids. The only DNA kept is the CDR3, 39 bases in frame from the first base. Study-wide conclusions, independent of this receptor: It was suggested by the authors that each seasonal influenza vaccination may recruit only a limited number of new T cells.

This clonotype originated in a man aged 45-60 years who received an inactivated influenza vaccine. Donor details come from another sample of the same person, matched by shared clones. Source: CD4+ T cells sorted from PBMCs, taken about 5 days after vaccination. Recombination linked TRBV6-2 or TRBV6-3 to TRBJ2-3; the D gene cannot be named for sure. The nucleotides are TGTGCCAGCAGCGACCCATACACAGATACGCAGTATTTT. Its protein is CASSDPYTDTQYF.